This TCR beta chain was retrieved from a study of tumor-infiltrating lymphocytes in primary liver carcinoma. Germline V gene data show CDR1 as SQVTM and CDR2 as ANQGSEA. This CDR3 has 16 amino acids. Trimming cost V 0 bases and J 0 bases, with 11 bases left between them. Synthesis of TCR beta cDNA was carried out from approximately 0.55 ug total RNA with a constant-region primer. The TCR beta library was amplified through three nested multiplex PCR rounds in a modified ARM-PCR procedure. Amplification in the first two PCR rounds was performed using TRBV1-TRBV30 forward primers and a C-beta reverse primer for roughly 10 cycles each. Each CDR3 protein is one row after TCRdb ran MiXCR on the multiplex PCR reads. The sample shows more than 150,000 distinct CDR3 sequences, about 60% of them seen only once. Unsorted whole blood yielded the blood RNA, and germline DNA was also extracted.

This TCR was sampled from a man aged 40-55 years with primary liver carcinoma and hepatitis B virus infection. J is TRBJ2-2 and V is TRBV29-1; D uncertain. Input material: peripheral blood. The CDR3 loop is CSVEDRAKSNTGELFF. The CDR3, as DNA: TGCAGCGTTGAAGATCGCGCGAAATCGAACACCGGGGAGCTGTTTTTT.